These 9 T cell receptor beta chains originate from one sample sequenced in a study of blood T cells in healthy people across ages (dated by TCRdb to the mid-2010s). The library was produced with 5' RACE. TCRdb records Illumina HiSeq 2500 as the sequencer. A second roughly 6 to 11 cycle PCR used a sample-barcoded 5' primer and a J-beta primer mix. TCRdb took the public reads, trimmed them with fastp at Q25, ran MiXCR for clone calling and kept in-frame beta chains. Rows matching on CDR3 protein sequence are summarized as one entry with the most common DNA and genes. Present in this sample are approximately 800,000 distinct CDR3 sequences, 35% to 60% of which were seen just once. The ten largest clones add up to around 18% of the sample. What was sequenced was blood. These receptor sequences come from a man older than 75 in good health.

Only one count was recorded for this clonotype. This chain uses TRBV27 with TRBJ2-3; D is undetermined. CDR1 MNHEY and CDR2 SMNVEV come from the germline V gene (reference sequence). This CDR3 has 16 residues. Trimming cost V 6 bases and J 0 bases, with 16 bases left between them. CDR3 residues: CASSSPAGLSTDTQYF. The CDR3 DNA reads as TGTGCCAGCAGCTCTCCTGCAGGCCTTAGCACAGATACGCAGTATTTT.

This clonotype turned up a few times. The chain combines TRBV12-3 or TRBV12-4 with TRBJ1-2; D unresolved. This CDR3 spans 11 amino acids. The V and J ends lost 7 bases and 5 bases respectively, with 8 bases between them. CDR3 nucleotides: TGTGCCAGCACCCGGGAATATGGCTACACCTTC. Amino acid sequence: CASTREYGYTF.

This clonotype occurred many times. The chain carries TRBV5-1 and TRBJ2-3; 7 bases align to TRBD2. V trimming: 3 bases; J trimming: 0 bases; junction bases outside the gene matches: 10. Per germline, CDR1 SGHRS and CDR2 YFSETQ. This CDR3 contains 17 residues. The CDR3 region has the DNA TGCGCCAGCAGCTACCAATTCGGCGGGGGAAGCACAGATACGCAGTATTTT. This sequence encodes CASSYQFGGGSTDTQYF.

CDR3 in amino acids: CASSPTYDGTDTQYF. CDR3 nucleotide sequence: TGTGCCAGCAGTCCCACGTACGACGGCACAGATACGCAGTATTTT. The rearrangement links TRBV12-3 or TRBV12-4 to TRBJ2-3; D not certain. The CDR3 covers 15 residues. Trimming took 5 bases from V and 1 from J, leaving 13 bases between them.

Concerning this clonotype itself: A much larger clonotype is one base distant, so this may be a read error. This chain links TRBV7-2 with TRBJ2-7; maybe TRBD1 (6 bases). The CDR3 extends over 15 amino acids. The V gene's germline CDR1 is SGHTA and CDR2 FQGNSA. V gave up 2 bases and J gave up 7 bases, with 18 bases separating them. The CDR3 loop reads CASSLTGQGYNEQYF. CDR3 DNA sequence: TGTGCCAGCAGCTTAACGGGACAAGGCTACAATGAGCAGTACTTC.

This clonotype appeared many times. The chain carries TRBV4-3 and TRBJ2-3; 7 nucleotides align to TRBD1. The CDR3 is 15 amino acids. CDR1 and CDR2 from the germline V gene are LGHNA and YSLEER. J lost 2 bases, V lost 1 base, and 3 bases had no gene match. The CDR3 region has the DNA TGCGCCAGCAGCCAAGTTGACAGGGTCACAGATACGCAGTATTTT. This encodes CASSQVDRVTDTQYF.

V and J are TRBV15 and TRBJ2-2; D call uncertain. Germline lookup yields CDR1 LNHNV and CDR2 YYDKDF (reference sequence). The CDR3 loop spans 16 amino acids. Trimming stripped 0 bases from V and 0 bases from J, with 8 bases between. The CDR3 spells CATSREAITNTGELFF. The CDR3 DNA is TGTGCCACCAGCAGAGAGGCTATTACGAACACCGGGGAGCTGTTTTTT.

Note on this clonotype: One end of the junction does not line up with germline, which may come from a read error. This sequence joins TRBV20-1 and TRBJ2-3, with D perhaps TRBD2 (6 bases). The CDR3 extends over 19 amino acids. Germline CDR1 DFQATT, CDR2 SNEGSKA (reference sequence). DNA for the CDR3: TGCAGTGCTAGAGGGGGTTGGGAGGCGGGCGGGCCTAGCACAGATACGCGGTATTTT. The encoded protein is CSARGGWEAGGPSTDTRYF.

CDR3 in amino acids: CASSPPGAGQETQYF. The CDR3 region has the DNA TGTGCCAGCAGCCCACCAGGGGCAGGGCAAGAGACCCAGTACTTC. The chain has TRBV6-5 and TRBJ2-5, with a possible D match to TRBD1 (6 bases). CDR1 and CDR2 from the germline V gene are MNHEY and SVGAGI. CDR3 size: 15 residues. V was pared by 6 bases and J by 2 bases, with 16 bases between.